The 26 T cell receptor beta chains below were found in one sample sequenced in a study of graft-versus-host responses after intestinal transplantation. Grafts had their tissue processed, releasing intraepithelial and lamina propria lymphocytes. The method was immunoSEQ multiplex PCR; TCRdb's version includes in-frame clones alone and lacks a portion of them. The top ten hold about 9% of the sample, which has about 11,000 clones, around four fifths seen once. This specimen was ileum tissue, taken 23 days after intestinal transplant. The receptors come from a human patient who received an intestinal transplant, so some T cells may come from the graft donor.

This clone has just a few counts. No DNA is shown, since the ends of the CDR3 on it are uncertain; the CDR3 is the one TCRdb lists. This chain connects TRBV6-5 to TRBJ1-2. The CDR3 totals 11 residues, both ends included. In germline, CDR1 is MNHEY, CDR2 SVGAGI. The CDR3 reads CASLKVGVGTF.

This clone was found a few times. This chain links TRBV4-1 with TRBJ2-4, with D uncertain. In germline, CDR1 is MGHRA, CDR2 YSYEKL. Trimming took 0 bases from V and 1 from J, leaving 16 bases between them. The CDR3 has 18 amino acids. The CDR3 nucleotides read TGCGCCAGCAGCCAAGATACGACAAGCCCGAGGGCCAAAAACATTCAGTACTTC. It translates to CASSQDTTSPRAKNIQYF.

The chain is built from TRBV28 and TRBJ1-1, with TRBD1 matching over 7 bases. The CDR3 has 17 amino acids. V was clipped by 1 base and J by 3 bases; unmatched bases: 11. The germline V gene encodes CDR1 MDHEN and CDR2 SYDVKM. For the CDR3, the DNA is TGTGCCAGCAGTTTATATTGGACAGGAGGCACCGACACTGAAGCTTTCTTT. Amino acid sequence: CASSLYWTGGTDTEAFF.

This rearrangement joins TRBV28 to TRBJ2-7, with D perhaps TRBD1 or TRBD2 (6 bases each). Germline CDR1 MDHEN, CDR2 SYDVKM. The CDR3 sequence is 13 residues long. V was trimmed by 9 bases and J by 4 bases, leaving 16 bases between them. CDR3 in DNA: TGTGCCAGTTTTAGGGGGGTGGGATACGAGCAGTACTTC. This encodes CASFRGVGYEQYF.

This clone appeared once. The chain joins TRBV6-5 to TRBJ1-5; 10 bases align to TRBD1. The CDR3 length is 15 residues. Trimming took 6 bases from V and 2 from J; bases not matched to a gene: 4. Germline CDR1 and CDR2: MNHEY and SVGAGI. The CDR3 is CASSRGTGGNQPQHF. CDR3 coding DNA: TGTGCCAGCAGCCGCGGGACAGGGGGCAATCAGCCCCAGCATTTT.

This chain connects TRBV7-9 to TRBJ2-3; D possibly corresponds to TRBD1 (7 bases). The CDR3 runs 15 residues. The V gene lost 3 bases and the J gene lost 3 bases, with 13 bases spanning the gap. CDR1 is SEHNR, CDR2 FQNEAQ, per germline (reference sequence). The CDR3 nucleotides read TGTGCCAGCAGCTTCGGAGGGGGCGAAACAGATACGCAGTATTTT. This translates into CASSFGGGETDTQYF.

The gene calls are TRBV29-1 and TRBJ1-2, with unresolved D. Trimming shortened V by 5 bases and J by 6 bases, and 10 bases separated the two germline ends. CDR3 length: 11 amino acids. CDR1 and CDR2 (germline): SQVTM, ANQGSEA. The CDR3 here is CSVLISNGYTF. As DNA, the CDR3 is TGCAGCGTTTTGATTTCGAATGGCTACACCTTC.

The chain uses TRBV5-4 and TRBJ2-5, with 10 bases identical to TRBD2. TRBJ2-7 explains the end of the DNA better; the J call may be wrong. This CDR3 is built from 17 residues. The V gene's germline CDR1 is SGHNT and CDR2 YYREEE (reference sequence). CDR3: CASSLGLEAGGIGEQYF. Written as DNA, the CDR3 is TGTGCCAGCAGCTTGGGGCTGGAAGCGGGAGGGATTGGCGAGCAGTACTTC.

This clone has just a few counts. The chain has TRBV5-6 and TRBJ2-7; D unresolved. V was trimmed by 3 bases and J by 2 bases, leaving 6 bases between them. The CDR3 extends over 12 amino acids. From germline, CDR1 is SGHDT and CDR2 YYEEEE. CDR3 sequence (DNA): TGTGCCAGCAGCTGGAGTACCTACGAGCAGTACTTC. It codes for CASSWSTYEQYF. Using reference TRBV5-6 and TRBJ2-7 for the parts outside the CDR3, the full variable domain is DAGVTQSPTHLIKTRGQQVTLRCSPKSGHDTVSWYQQALGQGPQFIFQYYEEEERQRGNFPDRFSGHQFPNYSSELNVNALLLGDSALYLCASSWSTYEQYFGPGTRLTVT.

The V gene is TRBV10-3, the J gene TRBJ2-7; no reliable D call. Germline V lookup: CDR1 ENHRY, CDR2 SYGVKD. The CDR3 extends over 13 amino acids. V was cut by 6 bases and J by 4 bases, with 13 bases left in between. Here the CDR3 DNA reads TGTGCCATCAGGCCCTTACCCCTTTACGAGCAGTACTTC. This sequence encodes CAIRPLPLYEQYF.

The CDR3 is CASSFPLENEQFF. The CDR3 DNA follows: TGTGCCAGCAGCTTTCCGCTAGAGAATGAGCAGTTCTTC. The chain combines TRBV7-8 with TRBJ2-1; D is unresolved. Per the germline V gene, CDR1 is SGHVS and CDR2 is FQNEAQ. V lost 3 bases to trimming and J lost 7 bases, with 10 bases between them. The CDR3 runs to 13 residues.

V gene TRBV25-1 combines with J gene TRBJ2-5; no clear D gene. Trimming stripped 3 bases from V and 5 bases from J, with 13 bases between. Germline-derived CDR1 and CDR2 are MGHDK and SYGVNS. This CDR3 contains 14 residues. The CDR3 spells CASSEASGTETQYF. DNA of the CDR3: TGTGCCAGCAGTGAGGCTTCAGGTACGGAGACCCAGTACTTC.

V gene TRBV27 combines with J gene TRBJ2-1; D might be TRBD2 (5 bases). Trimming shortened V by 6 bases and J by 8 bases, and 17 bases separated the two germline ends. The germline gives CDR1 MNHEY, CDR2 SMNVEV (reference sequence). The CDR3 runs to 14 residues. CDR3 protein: CASSLTGTADEQFF. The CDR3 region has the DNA TGTGCCAGCAGCCTTACTGGAACAGCGGATGAGCAGTTCTTC.

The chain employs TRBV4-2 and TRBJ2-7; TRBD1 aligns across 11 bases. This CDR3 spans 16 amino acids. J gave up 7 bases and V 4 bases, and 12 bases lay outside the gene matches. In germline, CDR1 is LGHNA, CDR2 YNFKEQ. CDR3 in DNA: TGTGCCAGCAGCCCATGGACAGGGGGCGATATGGGAGAGCAGTACTTC. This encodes CASSPWTGGDMGEQYF.

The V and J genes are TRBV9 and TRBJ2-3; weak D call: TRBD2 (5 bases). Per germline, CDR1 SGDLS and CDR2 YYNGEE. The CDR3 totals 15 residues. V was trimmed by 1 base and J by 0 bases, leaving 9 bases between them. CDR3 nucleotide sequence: TGTGCCAGCAGCGTAATATCGGGGAGCACAGATACGCAGTATTTT. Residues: CASSVISGSTDTQYF.

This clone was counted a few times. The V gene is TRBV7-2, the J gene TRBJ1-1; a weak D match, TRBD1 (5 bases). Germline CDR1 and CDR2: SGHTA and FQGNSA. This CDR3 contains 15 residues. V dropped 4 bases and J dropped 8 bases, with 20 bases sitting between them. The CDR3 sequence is CASSSLGVGGAEAFF. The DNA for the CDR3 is TGTGCCAGCAGCTCCTTGGGGGTGGGAGGGGCCGAAGCTTTCTTT.

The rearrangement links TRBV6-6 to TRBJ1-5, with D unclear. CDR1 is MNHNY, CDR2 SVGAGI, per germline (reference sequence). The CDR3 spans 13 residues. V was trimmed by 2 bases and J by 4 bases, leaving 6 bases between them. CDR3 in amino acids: CASSYGLNQPQHF. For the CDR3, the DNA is TGTGCCAGCAGTTACGGGTTGAATCAGCCCCAGCATTTT.

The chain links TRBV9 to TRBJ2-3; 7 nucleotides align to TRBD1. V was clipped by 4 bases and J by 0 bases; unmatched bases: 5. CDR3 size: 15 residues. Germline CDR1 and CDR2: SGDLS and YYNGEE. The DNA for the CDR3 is TGTGCCAGCAGCTGGACAGGTTCTAGCACAGATACGCAGTATTTT. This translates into CASSWTGSSTDTQYF.

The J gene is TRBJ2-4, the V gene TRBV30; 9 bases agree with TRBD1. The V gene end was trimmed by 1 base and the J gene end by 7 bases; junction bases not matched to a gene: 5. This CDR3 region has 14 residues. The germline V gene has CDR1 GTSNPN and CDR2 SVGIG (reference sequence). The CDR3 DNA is TGTGCCTGGAGTGCAGGGACAGGGATGAACATTCAGTACTTC. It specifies CAWSAGTGMNIQYF.

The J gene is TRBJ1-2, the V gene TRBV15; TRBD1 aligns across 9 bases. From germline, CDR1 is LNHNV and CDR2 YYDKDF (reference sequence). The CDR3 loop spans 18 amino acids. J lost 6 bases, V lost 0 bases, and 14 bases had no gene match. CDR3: CATSRDPNTGTGRDGYTF. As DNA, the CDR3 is TGTGCCACCAGCAGAGATCCCAACACCGGGACAGGGAGAGATGGCTACACCTTC.

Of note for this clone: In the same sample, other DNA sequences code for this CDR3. This chain's CDR3 is CASSLVRRLAVTGELFF. The CDR3 DNA reads TGTGCCAGCAGTTTAGTCCGTCGGCTAGCAGTCACCGGGGAGCTGTTTTTT. J is TRBJ2-2 and V is TRBV28; maybe TRBD2 (5 bases). The germline gives CDR1 MDHEN, CDR2 SYDVKM. V lost 2 bases and J lost 4, with 17 bases in between. This CDR3 has 17 residues.

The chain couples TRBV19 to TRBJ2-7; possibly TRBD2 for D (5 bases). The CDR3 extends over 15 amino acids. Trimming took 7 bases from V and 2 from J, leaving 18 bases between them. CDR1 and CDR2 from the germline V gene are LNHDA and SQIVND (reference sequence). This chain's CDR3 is CASKSLAWETYEQYF. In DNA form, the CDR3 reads TGTGCCAGTAAATCCCTAGCTTGGGAAACCTACGAGCAGTACTTC. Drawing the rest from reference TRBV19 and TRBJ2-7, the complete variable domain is DGGITQSPKYLFRKEGQNVTLSCEQNLNHDAMYWYRQDPGQGLRLIYYSQIVNDFQKGDIAEGYSVSREKKESFPLTVTSAQKNPTAFYLCASKSLAWETYEQYFGPGTRLTVT.

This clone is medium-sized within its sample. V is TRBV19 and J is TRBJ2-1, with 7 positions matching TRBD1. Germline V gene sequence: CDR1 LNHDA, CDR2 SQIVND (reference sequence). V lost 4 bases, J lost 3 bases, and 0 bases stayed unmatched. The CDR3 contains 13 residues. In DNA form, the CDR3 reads TGTGCCAGTAGTAGGGACAGCTACAATGAGCAGTTCTTC. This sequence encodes CASSRDSYNEQFF.

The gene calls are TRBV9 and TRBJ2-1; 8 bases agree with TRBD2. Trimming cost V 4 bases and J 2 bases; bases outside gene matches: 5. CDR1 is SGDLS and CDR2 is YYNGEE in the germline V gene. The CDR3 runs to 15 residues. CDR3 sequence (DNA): TGTGCCAGCAGCCCAGACGGGGGGGCCTACAATGAGCAGTTCTTC. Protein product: CASSPDGGAYNEQFF.

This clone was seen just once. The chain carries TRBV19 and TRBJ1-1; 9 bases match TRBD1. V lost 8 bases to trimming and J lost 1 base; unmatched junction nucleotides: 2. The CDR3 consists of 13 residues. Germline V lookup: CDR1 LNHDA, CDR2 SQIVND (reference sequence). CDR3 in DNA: TGTGCCAGTGCGGACAGGGGGAACACTGAAGCTTTCTTT. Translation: CASADRGNTEAFF.

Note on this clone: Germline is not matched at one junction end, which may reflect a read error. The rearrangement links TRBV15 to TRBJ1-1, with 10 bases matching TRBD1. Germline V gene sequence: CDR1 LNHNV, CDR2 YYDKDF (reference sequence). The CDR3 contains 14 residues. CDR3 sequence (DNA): TGTGCCACCAGCACGACAGGGGGCGCTGATTTGTATGTCTTT. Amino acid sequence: CATSTTGGADLYVF.